This T cell receptor beta chain is drawn from a study of neurological immune-mediated disorders. Study observations and caveats: Across subjects, no CDR3 amino acid sequence appeared in expanded clones of more than one subject, a finding that suggested private repertoires in all groups.

Ten or more counts support this clonotype. Its antigen is undetermined. The CDR3 consists of 12 residues. The germline V gene encodes CDR1 SNHLY and CDR2 FYNNEI. Trimming took off 5 bases at V and 4 bases at J, with 8 bases between the two ends. Unsorted libraries were prepared from 2 million PBMCs held at -80 C. By 5'RACE with 10-nucleotide random UMIs, the cDNA was made. Every sequencing run generated over 190 million TCR-beta sequences from 15-18 subjects. TCRdb re-analysed the 5' RACE reads in MiXCR, keeping a single row per CDR3 protein. The sample lists roughly 50,000 distinct CDR3 sequences; more than 20% were seen once.

Sequencing input: PBMCs. V is TRBV2 and J is TRBJ1-2, with D unresolved. The clonotype was recovered from a woman in her 70s in good health. CDR3 residues: CASSRVLYGYTF. In nucleotides, the CDR3 is TGTGCCAGCAGTCGGGTCCTCTATGGCTACACCTTC. The full variable domain, its missing parts supplied by reference TRBV2 and TRBJ1-2, is EPEVTQTPSHQVTQMGQEVILRCVPISNHLYFYWYRQILGQKVEFLVSFYNNEISEKSEIFDDQFSVERPDGSNFTLKIRSTKLEDSAMYFCASSRVLYGYTFGSGTRLTVV.